Each of the 21 T cell receptor beta chains below was sequenced from the same sample in a study of blood T cell repertoires in COVID-19. Data came from immunoSEQ multiplex PCR; TCRdb stores just in-frame clones and leaves some out. Of more than 85,000 clones listed, nearly 80% were seen once; the top ten hold 16%. Input material: peripheral blood. Receptors originate from a woman aged 80 or over with active or convalescent COVID-19.

This rearrangement joins TRBV4-2 to TRBJ2-7, with D possibly being TRBD1 (6 bases). Germline V lookup: CDR1 LGHNA, CDR2 YNFKEQ. This CDR3 region has 17 residues. The V and J ends lost 1 base and 3 bases respectively, with 19 bases between them. The CDR3 region is CASSQGSAGDSVYEQYF. Written as DNA, the CDR3 is TGTGCCAGCAGCCAAGGGTCTGCAGGGGATTCGGTCTACGAGCAGTACTTC.

This chain uses TRBV6-5 with TRBJ2-7, with 10 nucleotides matching TRBD1. Germline CDR1 is MNHEY and CDR2 is SVGAGI. V lost 6 bases, J lost 9 bases, and 11 bases stayed unmatched. The length of the CDR3 is 14 residues. CDR3 bases: TGTGCCAGCAGCTCCCGGGACAGGGGTTCCGGGCAGTACTTC. It is translated as CASSSRDRGSGQYF.

The chain joins TRBV18 to TRBJ1-1; 7 positions agree with TRBD1. The CDR3 is made up of 15 amino acids. The V gene's germline CDR1 is KGHSH and CDR2 LQKENI. V lost 6 bases to trimming and J lost 2 bases; unmatched junction nucleotides: 9. The CDR3 loop is CASSQQGLGNTEAFF. CDR3 coding DNA: TGTGCCAGCTCCCAACAGGGGTTGGGAAACACTGAAGCTTTCTTT.

The V call is TRBV30, the J call TRBJ2-7; D gene ambiguous. V was shortened by 2 bases and J by 2 bases, with 10 bases between the two germline ends. The germline V gene encodes CDR1 GTSNPN and CDR2 SVGIG (reference sequence). This CDR3 contains 13 residues. CDR3 protein: CAWSTLSPYEQYF. The CDR3, as DNA: TGTGCCTGGAGTACCCTTAGTCCCTACGAGCAGTACTTC. The variable domain in full, with the rest retrieved from reference TRBV30 and TRBJ2-7, is SQTIHQWPATLVQPVGSPLSLECTVEGTSNPNLYWYRQAAGRGLQLLFYSVGIGQISSEVPQNLSASRPQDRQFILSSKKLLLSDSGFYLCAWSTLSPYEQYFGPGTRLTVT.

This chain links TRBV3-1 (or the pseudogene TRBV3-2) with TRBJ2-1, with D possibly being TRBD2 (6 bases). CDR1 and CDR2 (germline): LGHDT, YNNKEL (reference sequence). This CDR3 comprises 14 residues. The ends were cut back, 8 bases at V and 10 bases at J, with 21 bases in the middle. The CDR3: CASGGSGRAREQFF. The CDR3 DNA follows: TGTGCCAGCGGGGGTAGCGGAAGAGCGCGGGAGCAGTTCTTC.

V usage is TRBV28 and J usage is TRBJ2-2; unclear D gene. Germline values: CDR1 MDHEN, CDR2 SYDVKM. This CDR3 is built from 17 residues. The V end was cut by 5 bases, the J end by 5 bases, with 21 bases between. CDR3 in amino acids: CASSPLFNERRTGELFF. The CDR3 coding sequence is TGTGCCAGCAGTCCCCTTTTTAACGAGCGCCGAACCGGGGAGCTGTTTTTT. Together with reference TRBV28 and TRBJ2-2, the CDR3 gives the full variable domain: DVKVTQSSRYLVKRTGEKVFLECVQDMDHENMFWYRQDPGLGLRLIYFSYDVKMKEKGDIPEGYSVSREKKERFSLILESASTNQTSMYLCASSPLFNERRTGELFFGEGSRLTVL.

The DNA for the CDR3 is TGCGCCAGCAGCCCTGGGAGGACGGCGGGATTTAACTATGGCTACACCTTC. Encoded protein: CASSPGRTAGFNYGYTF. The chain is built from TRBV4-1 and TRBJ1-2; no reliable D call. Per germline, CDR1 MGHRA and CDR2 YSYEKL. Trimming left V 4 bases short and J 1 base short, with 19 bases between. CDR3 length: 17 amino acids.

The rearrangement joins TRBV28 to TRBJ2-7; 8 positions match TRBD2. The trim removed 6 bases at V and 0 bases at J, leaving 10 bases unmatched. Germline V gene lookup returns CDR1 MDHEN and CDR2 SYDVKM. The CDR3 has 16 residues. The CDR3 nucleotides read TGTGCCAGCAGCTCAGCTTCGGGAGGGTTCTCCTACGAGCAGTACTTC. As protein: CASSSASGGFSYEQYF.

This clone was found a few times. The chain links TRBV6-5 to TRBJ1-1; maybe TRBD1 (6 bases). CDR1 is MNHEY, CDR2 SVGAGI, per germline. The CDR3 runs 13 residues. V dropped 5 bases and J dropped 9 bases, with 16 bases sitting between them. The CDR3 protein is CASSNRDTGKAFF. In nucleotides, the CDR3 is TGTGCCAGCAGTAACCGGGACACGGGGAAAGCTTTCTTT.

The chain couples TRBV9 to TRBJ2-1, with 10 bases fitting TRBD2. Per germline, CDR1 SGDLS and CDR2 YYNGEE. Trimming at V came to 0 bases and at J to 9 bases, leaving 6 bases not matched to a gene. This CDR3 has 15 amino acids. CDR3 in DNA: TGTGCCAGCAGCGTAGATATTAGCGGGAGGTCTGAGCAGTTCTTC. This sequence encodes CASSVDISGRSEQFF.

The chain combines TRBV25-1 with TRBJ1-1, with D possibly matching TRBD1 (6 bases). The germline V and J ends were trimmed by 6 bases and 11 bases, with 16 bases remaining between them. The germline V gene has CDR1 MGHDK and CDR2 SYGVNS. The length of the CDR3 is 12 residues. The CDR3 DNA is TGTGCCAGCAGGGAGGGGGGGGCTGGCGCTTTCTTT. Amino acids: CASREGGAGAFF. Looking up the rest from reference TRBV25-1 and TRBJ1-1 gives the full variable domain: EADIYQTPRYLVIGTGKKITLECSQTMGHDKMYWYQQDPGMELHLIHYSYGVNSTEKGDLSSESTVSRIRTEHFPLTLESARPSHTSQYLCASREGGAGAFFGQGTRLTVV.

The chain carries TRBV19 and TRBJ1-6; D may be TRBD1 (6 bases). This CDR3 is built from 15 residues. Germline CDR1 is LNHDA and CDR2 is SQIVND (reference sequence). The V end was cut by 5 bases, the J end by 9 bases, with 17 bases between. CDR3: CASSSPGRGISPLHF. The CDR3 DNA sequence: TGTGCCAGTAGTTCGCCAGGGAGGGGGATTTCACCCCTCCACTTT.

The chain joins TRBV4-3 to TRBJ1-1; D unclear. Per germline, CDR1 LGHNA and CDR2 YSLEER. V lost 0 bases to trimming and J lost 11 bases, with 13 bases between them. This CDR3 has 13 residues. The CDR3 nucleotides are TGCGCCAGCAGCCAAGATCGGGGTATGAGGGCTTTCTTT. It is translated as CASSQDRGMRAFF.

This chain uses TRBV7-8 with TRBJ2-4, with 7 positions matching TRBD2. V dropped 4 bases and J dropped 9; count of bases not matched to a gene: 9. Germline values: CDR1 SGHVS, CDR2 FQNEAQ. This CDR3 region has 14 residues. The CDR3 is CASSSRTSRAIQYF. In DNA form, the CDR3 reads TGTGCCAGCAGCTCGCGGACTAGTCGTGCCATTCAGTACTTC.

V gene TRBV5-1 combines with J gene TRBJ2-1; 9 positions agree with TRBD1. CDR1 is SGHRS and CDR2 is YFSETQ in the germline V gene. This CDR3 region has 16 residues. The J segment lost 5 bases and the V segment lost 1 base, leaving 7 bases of the junction unmatched. CDR3 DNA: TGCGCCAGCAGCTTGCTCGGGGGACAGGGAAACAATGAGCAGTTCTTC. Encoded protein: CASSLLGGQGNNEQFF. Using reference TRBV5-1 and TRBJ2-1 for the parts outside the CDR3, the full variable domain is KAGVTQTPRYLIKTRGQQVTLSCSPISGHRSVSWYQQTPGQGLQFLFEYFSETQRNKGNFPGRFSGRQFSNSRSEMNVSTLELGDSALYLCASSLLGGQGNNEQFFGPGTRLTVL.

The rearrangement joins TRBV18 to TRBJ2-5; TRBD1 agrees at 8 bases. CDR3 length: 15 amino acids. Germline-derived CDR1 and CDR2 are KGHSH and LQKENI. After removal of 6 bases from V and 5 bases from J, the junction contained 11 bases not matched to a gene. The CDR3 nucleotides are TGTGCCAGCTCCAGGGGGCAGGTGTCTTGGGAGACCCAGTACTTC. Translation gives CASSRGQVSWETQYF.

This clone was seen a few times. V and J are TRBV2 and TRBJ1-5, with unresolved D. Germline V gene data show CDR1 as SNHLY and CDR2 as FYNNEI. V was pared by 4 bases and J by 5 bases, with 9 bases between. This CDR3 spans 13 amino acids. CDR3: CASSARTDQPQHF. The CDR3 region has the DNA TGTGCCAGCAGTGCCAGGACTGATCAGCCCCAGCATTTT.

In this sample, this clone turned up a few times. This chain uses TRBV12-3 or TRBV12-4 with TRBJ1-6, with D maybe TRBD1 (5 bases). Trimming left V 6 bases short and J 10 bases short, with 10 bases between. The CDR3 length is 12 residues. CDR3 in amino acids: CASSWGVSPLHF. Here the CDR3 DNA reads TGTGCCAGCAGCTGGGGGGTCTCACCCCTCCACTTT.

The chain is built from TRBV5-1 and TRBJ2-5; TRBD2 matches at 12 bases. Germline V gene data show CDR1 as SGHRS and CDR2 as YFSETQ. There are 16 residues in the CDR3. Trimming took 4 bases from V and 0 from J; bases not matched to a gene: 4. The CDR3 protein is CASSAGTSGYQETQYF. DNA for the CDR3: TGCGCCAGCAGCGCGGGGACTAGCGGGTACCAAGAGACCCAGTACTTC. The full variable domain, rest sourced from reference TRBV5-1 and TRBJ2-5, is KAGVTQTPRYLIKTRGQQVTLSCSPISGHRSVSWYQQTPGQGLQFLFEYFSETQRNKGNFPGRFSGRQFSNSRSEMNVSTLELGDSALYLCASSAGTSGYQETQYFGPGTRLLVL.

The V and J genes are TRBV12-3 or TRBV12-4 and TRBJ1-1; no clear D gene. The ends were cut back, 2 bases at V and 3 bases at J, with 4 bases in the middle. The CDR3 extends over 12 amino acids. The DNA for the CDR3 is TGTGCCAGCAGTTTATTAGACACTGAAGCTTTCTTT. Its protein is CASSLLDTEAFF.

V gene TRBV7-2 combines with J gene TRBJ2-7; 11 bases are shared with TRBD2. This CDR3 has 16 amino acids. CDR1 is SGHTA, CDR2 FQGNSA, per germline. V was pared by 4 bases and J by 0 bases, with 5 bases of the junction left unmatched. Here the CDR3 DNA reads TGTGCCAGCAGCTCCTCTAGCGGGAGGCCCTCCTACGAGCAGTACTTC. This gives the protein CASSSSSGRPSYEQYF.